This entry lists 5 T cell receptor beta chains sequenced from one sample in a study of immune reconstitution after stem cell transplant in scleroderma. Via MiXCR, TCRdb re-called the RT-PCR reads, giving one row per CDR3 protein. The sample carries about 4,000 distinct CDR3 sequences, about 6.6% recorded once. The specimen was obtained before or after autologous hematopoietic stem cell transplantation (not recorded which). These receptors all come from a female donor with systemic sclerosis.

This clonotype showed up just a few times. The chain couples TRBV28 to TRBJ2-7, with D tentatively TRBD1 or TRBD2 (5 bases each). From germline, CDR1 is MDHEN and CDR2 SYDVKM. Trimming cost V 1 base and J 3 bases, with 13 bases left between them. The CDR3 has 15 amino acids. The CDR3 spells CASSLFPGTLYEQYF. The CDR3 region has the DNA TGTGCCAGCAGTTTATTTCCGGGGACCCTCTACGAGCAGTACTTC.

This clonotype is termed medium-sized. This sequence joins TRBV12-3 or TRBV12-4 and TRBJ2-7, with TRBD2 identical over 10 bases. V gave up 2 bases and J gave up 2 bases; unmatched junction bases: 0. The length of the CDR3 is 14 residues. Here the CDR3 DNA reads TGTGCCAGCAGTTTACTAGCGGGGGCCTACGAGCAGTACTTC. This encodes CASSLLAGAYEQYF.

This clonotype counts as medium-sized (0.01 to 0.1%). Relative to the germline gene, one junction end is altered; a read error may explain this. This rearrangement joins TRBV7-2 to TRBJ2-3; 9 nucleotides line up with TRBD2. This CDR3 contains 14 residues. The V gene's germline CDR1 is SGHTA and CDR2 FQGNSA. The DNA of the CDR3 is TGTGCCAGCAGCCTAGCGGGGAGCACAGATACGCAGTATTTT. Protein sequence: CASSLAGSTDTQYF.

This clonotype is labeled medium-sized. In DNA form, the CDR3 reads TGCAGTGCTTCTGAGGGGGCGAGCACTGAAGCTTTCTTT. The encoded protein is CSASEGASTEAFF. The gene calls are TRBV20-1 and TRBJ1-1, with 7 bases fitting TRBD1. CDR1 and CDR2 (germline): DFQATT, SNEGSKA (reference sequence). This CDR3 comprises 13 residues. V trimming: 5 bases; J trimming: 4 bases; junction bases outside the gene matches: 7.

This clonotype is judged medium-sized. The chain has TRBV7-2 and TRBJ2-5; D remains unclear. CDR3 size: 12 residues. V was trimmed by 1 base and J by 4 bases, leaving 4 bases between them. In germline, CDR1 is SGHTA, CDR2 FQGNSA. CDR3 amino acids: CASSLVRETQYF. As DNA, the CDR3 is TGTGCCAGCAGCTTAGTCCGAGAGACCCAGTACTTC.